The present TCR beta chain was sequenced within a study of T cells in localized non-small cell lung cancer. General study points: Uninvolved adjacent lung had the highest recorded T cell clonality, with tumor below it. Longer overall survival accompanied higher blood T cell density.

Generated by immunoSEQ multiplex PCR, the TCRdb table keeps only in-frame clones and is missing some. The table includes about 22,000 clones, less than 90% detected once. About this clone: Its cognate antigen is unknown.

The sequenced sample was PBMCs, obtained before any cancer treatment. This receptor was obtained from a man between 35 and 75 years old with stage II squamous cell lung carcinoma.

CDR3 loop: CASSSGTGNYGYTF. CDR3 nucleotide sequence: TGTGCCAGCAGTTCCGGGACAGGGAACTATGGCTACACCTTC. This rearrangement joins TRBV2 to TRBJ1-2, with 9 bases that match TRBD1. The CDR3 is made up of 14 amino acids. Germline V gene data show CDR1 as SNHLY and CDR2 as FYNNEI. The J segment lost 2 bases and the V segment lost 5 bases, leaving 3 bases of the junction unmatched.